This T cell receptor (beta chain) is from a study of metastatic and nonmetastatic thyroid tumors. Study information: Malignant thyroid and benign thyroid patients provided blood and tumor or nodule tissue whose repertoires were compared.

TCRdb called clones again from the PCR reads with MiXCR. This sample has 31,000 or so clones, with about a sixth found just once. Ahead of thyroid surgery, no patient had received treatment of any kind. The germline gives CDR1 ENHRY, CDR2 SYGVKD. Trimming pared 0 bases from V and 5 bases from J, leaving 20 bases between. The CDR3 is 17 amino acids. This receptor was obtained from a female donor with papillary thyroid cancer or a benign thyroid nodule (not recorded which). Some clones in this sample may be carry-over from other donors' samples. This chain joins TRBV10-3 and TRBJ2-7; a weak D match, TRBD2 (5 bases). Sequencing was carried out using blood. CDR3 nucleotide sequence: TGTGCCATCAGTGAGTCGATGGCAAGCGGAGACGCCAACGAGCAGTACTTC. Residues: CAISESMASGDANEQYF.